This T cell receptor (beta chain) was captured by sequencing in a study of human T cells and chemical hapten exposure (dated by TCRdb to the early 2020s). Background on the whole study: For sensitization, 2% DPC in acetone was applied to a roughly 2 cm by roughly 2 cm area of upper inner arm skin. Weekly therapeutic DPC doses were additionally applied to the scalp of patients throughout the approximately 24-week study period. Patch testing was performed on the upper back with Finn chambers containing 0.01% DPC, and the patch tests were scored after 6 days according to International Contact Dermatitis Research Group standards. Most of the patients in the cohort were female, and the cohort covered alopecia areata with under or over 50% scalp involvement, alopecia totalis and alopecia universalis. The libraries were sequenced as a pool, and the TCR yield per sample differed mostly because of small variations in library volumes within the pool. The study tracked peripheral blood TCR repertoire changes in vivo during primary and secondary sensitization to the hapten diphenylcyclopropenone (DPC) in alopecia patients. Blood samples were taken from patients before sensitization (week 0) and at 2, 6 and about 24 weeks after DPC sensitization. Nearly 30 alopecia patients provided blood for TCR sequencing at one to four time points (pre-sensitization, 2, 6 and 24 weeks).

This clonotype has at least ten counts. Its antigen target is currently unknown. Base qualities are not at hand, and no much larger clone is one base apart. Library method: RACE. Data came from a NextSeq 500. Library preparation attached unique molecular identifiers to individual cDNA molecules for quantitative, reproducible TCR counting. Each blood RNA sample was used to sequence both TCR alpha and TCR beta chains. Per the authors' processing: The median number of TCRs per sample was approximately 93,000, ranging from 23,224 to 690,600. V, J and CDR3 annotation of the TCR reads was carried out using the Decombinator software suite. For the PS versus PT1 abundance plots, all samples were subsampled to the same number of TCRs (28,000). Expanded TCRs were defined as absent before sensitization and observed at least eight times at the 2-week time point. TCRdb applied fastp at Q25 and MiXCR to the public reads, then kept only in-frame beta chains. Every distinct CDR3 protein forms one entry, paired with its most common genes and DNA. The V and J calls come from TCRdb's annotation, not from the publication. This sample lists 110,000 to 150,000 distinct CDR3 sequences; about an eighth were detected once. Of the sample, under 1.5% falls within the top ten clones.

The V end gives up 2 bases and the J end 2 bases, leaving 9 bases in the junction not matched to a gene. The germline V gene supplies CDR1 MNHEY and CDR2 SVGEGT. Including cysteine and phenylalanine, the CDR3 has 17 amino acids. Here the CDR3 DNA is all that survives: 51 bases in frame from base 1. General study outcomes and caveats: No change with DPC sensitization was found in the number of TCRs above 1 in 1000 frequency, and no evidence of global repertoire structure alterations was found. Significantly more large CDR3 similarity clusters were formed by expanded TCRs than by pre-sensitization or healthy control sets, consistent with antigen-driven responses. Because all patients had alopecia, a presumed autoimmune disease, the immune response of the patients might differ from that of healthy individuals. Patch test score correlated positively with the number of PT1 expanded TCRs, reaching significance at thresholds 8, 16 and 32 but not at 4. Repeated subsampling changed both the strength of the expansion versus patch-test correlation and the threshold at which the correlation became significant.

In the paper's terms, the time point label means: patch test 2, 6 weeks after DPC sensitization. Read against the paper, the sample's treatment or condition label means: therapeutic diphenylcyclopropenone sensitization with weekly scalp DPC. At each patch-test visit, blood was drawn before the patch test was applied. Eligible patients were aged 18 to 70, diagnosed with alopecia, deemed suitable for DPC therapy, and excluded if pregnant. Total RNA was extracted from unfractionated whole blood that had been collected in Tempus Blood RNA tubes. The input for sequencing was whole blood, taken in connection with sensitization to the hapten diphenylcyclopropenone (DPC). The receptor was derived from a woman in her fifties or sixties with alopecia areata. Some clones in this sample may be carry-over from other donors' samples. The sequence is built from TRBV6-2 or TRBV6-3 and TRBJ1-1, with TRBD1 matching 9 junction bases. The DNA is as follows: TGTGCCAGCAGTTACCCGACAGGGGGGGGTTTCAACACTGAAGCTTTCTTT. This gives the protein CASSYPTGGGFNTEAFF.